Listed below are T cell receptor beta chains from one sample, sequenced in a study of Ad26.COV2.S vaccination and SARS-CoV-2 variants. Clones were sequenced by immunoSEQ multiplex PCR, and TCRdb holds only the in-frame ones, with some missing. This sample has approximately 500,000 clones; approximately 88% occur once, and the top ten carry about 13%. The source material was peripheral blood, sampled in a trial of Ad26.COV2.S vaccine versus placebo. Receptors were obtained from a person between 18 and 65 years old who received the Ad26.COV2.S COVID-19 vaccine or a placebo. Each CDR3 is given with its conserved first and last residue. D genes are given only for firm matches. Some rows mark clone size as missing; the rest say once, few, many or name a class of expanded clone.

D,size,J,V,DNA,CDR3
-,-,TRBJ1-2,TRBV6-1,TGTGCCAGCAGTGAGTCCGGACAGAACTATGGCTACACCTTC,CASSESGQNYGYTF
-,-,TRBJ2-7,TRBV11-2,TGTGCCAGCAGCTTAGTCCAGAGGACCTCGGAGCAGTACTTC,CASSLVQRTSEQYF
-,few,TRBJ2-1,TRBV5-8,TGTGCCAGCAGCTTGGGGGGTTTAGCCAGCGGTACCTCCTACAATGAGCAGTTCTTC,CASSLGGLASGTSYNEQFF
-,-,TRBJ2-2,TRBV6-1,TGTGCCAGCAGTGAGTCGGGGTACGGGGAGCTGTTTTTT,CASSESGYGELFF
TRBD1,-,TRBJ1-6,TRBV9,TGTGCCAGCAGCGTATTGGGACAGCTTAATTCACCCCTCCACTTT,CASSVLGQLNSPLHF
-,-,TRBJ1-2,TRBV5-1,TGCGCCAGCAGCTATGGGACTGACTATGGCTACACCTTC,CASSYGTDYGYTF
-,-,TRBJ2-7,TRBV28,TGTGCCACCCGTCTTCCCCACCCTGGGGCCTACGAGCAGTACTTC,CATRLPHPGAYEQYF
-,once,TRBJ1-4,TRBV6-5,TGTGCCAGCAGCCCCGGGGGGTCCGAAAAACTGTTTTTT,CASSPGGSEKLFF
-,-,TRBJ2-1,TRBV29-1,TGCAGCGTTGAAGCCCCTCCGGCAGAAAGCTCCTACAATGAGCAGTTCTTC,CSVEAPPAESSYNEQFF
-,-,TRBJ1-1,TRBV19,TGTGCCAGTAGTATCCCCACGTACGGGACTGAAGCTTTCTTT,CASSIPTYGTEAFF
-,-,TRBJ1-6,TRBV28,TGTGCCAGCAGTCCCGCGGACGGGCGACTAGATTCACCCCTCCACTTT,CASSPADGRLDSPLHF
TRBD1,-,TRBJ2-7,TRBV5-6,TGTGCCAGCAGCTTGGTTGACAGGGCCTACGAGCAGTACTTC,CASSLVDRAYEQYF
TRBD1,-,TRBJ1-1,TRBV4-1,TGCGCCAGCAGCCACACACGACAGGGCAGATTGAACACTGAAGCTTTCTTT,CASSHTRQGRLNTEAFF
-,-,TRBJ1-1,TRBV19,TGTGCCAGTAGTGTGAGCGGCCGTGAAGCTTTCTTT,CASSVSGREAFF
-,-,TRBJ1-1,TRBV9,TGTGCCAGCAGCGTCTCCGGGACAAAGAACACTGAAGCTTTCTTT,CASSVSGTKNTEAFF
-,-,TRBJ1-5,TRBV7-2,TGTGCCAGCACCGTGGGACATACGCAGCCCCAGCATTTT,CASTVGHTQPQHF
-,-,TRBJ2-3,TRBV9,TGTGCCAGCAGCGTGTCCGGGACTAGCACAGATACGCAGTATTTT,CASSVSGTSTDTQYF
-,-,TRBJ2-3,TRBV28,TGTGCCAGCAGTTCCCTCGGACTATCCCCCGATACGCAGTATTTT,CASSSLGLSPDTQYF
-,-,TRBJ1-1,TRBV5-8,TGTGCCAGCAGCCGCTCCTCGATGCTATCTGAAGCTTTCTTT,CASSRSSMLSEAFF
-,-,TRBJ1-5,TRBV20-1,TGCAGTGCTAGTAGGGGGGTACTCAATCAGCCCCAGCATTTT,CSASRGVLNQPQHF
TRBD2,-,TRBJ2-1,TRBV9,TGTGCCAGCAGCGTCCGGACTAGCGGGAACAATGAGCAGTTCTTC,CASSVRTSGNNEQFF
-,-,TRBJ2-7,TRBV20-1,TGCAGTGCTAGAGCTTTAACCGAGCAGTACTTC,CSARALTEQYF
-,-,TRBJ1-2,TRBV3-1/TRBV3-2,TGTGCCAGCAGCCAAGAGGACGGGTTGTTCACTGGCTACACCTTC,CASSQEDGLFTGYTF
-,-,TRBJ2-3,TRBV19,TGTGCCAGTAGTATCAACCTGAACACAGATACGCAGTATTTT,CASSINLNTDTQYF
-,once,TRBJ1-1,TRBV30,TGTGCCTGGAGGCCTCAGGGAGGAGGAACTGAAGCTTTCTTT,CAWRPQGGGTEAFF
-,-,TRBJ1-1,TRBV12-3/TRBV12-4,TGTGCCAGCAGTTTAAGGGGGGACACTGAAGCTTTCTTT,CASSLRGDTEAFF
-,-,TRBJ1-1,TRBV3-1/TRBV3-2,TGTGCCAGCAGCTCCGTGGGGGGCACTGAAGCTTTCTTT,CASSSVGGTEAFF
TRBD1,once,TRBJ2-1,TRBV7-2,TGTGCCAGCAGCACCGCCCGGACAGGAAAGCAGTTCTTC,CASSTARTGKQFF
TRBD2,-,TRBJ2-3,TRBV24-1,TGTGCCACCAGTGACGGACTAGCTGGCACAGATACGCAGTATTTT,CATSDGLAGTDTQYF
-,-,TRBJ1-2,TRBV28,TGTGCCAGCAGTGCGAAATATGGCTACACCTTC,CASSAKYGYTF
TRBD2,few,TRBJ2-1,TRBV29-1,TGCAGCGTGAGCGGGAGGGGGGATGAGCAGTTCTTC,CSVSGRGDEQFF
-,few,TRBJ1-6,TRBV4-3,TGCGCCAGCAGCCAATCCGCCAGGGGCTCCTATAATTCACCCCTCCACTTT,CASSQSARGSYNSPLHF
-,few,TRBJ2-7,TRBV28,TGTGCCAGCAGCCTGCCGCTCGGACGCGAGCAGTACTTC,CASSLPLGREQYF
TRBD1,-,TRBJ1-2,TRBV6-6,TGTGCCAGCAGTTACCTCCGACAGGGGGCTAACTATGGCTACACCTTC,CASSYLRQGANYGYTF
-,-,TRBJ1-3,TRBV6-5,TGTGCCAGCAGGAGGGGGAGCTCTGGAAACACCATATATTTT,CASRRGSSGNTIYF
-,-,TRBJ2-7,TRBV7-9,TGTGCCAGCAGCGGGGGGACCTACGAGCAGTACTTC,CASSGGTYEQYF
-,-,TRBJ2-2,TRBV20-1,TGCAGTGCTAGTTTAGGGGTTTGGTCCCCCGGGGAGCTGTTTTTT,CSASLGVWSPGELFF
TRBD2,-,TRBJ2-1,TRBV9,TGTGCCAGCAGCGTAGCGGCTAGCGGGAGAGGTGAGCAGTTCTTC,CASSVAASGRGEQFF
TRBD2,-,TRBJ2-3,TRBV3-1/TRBV3-2,TGTGCCAGCAGCCAAGTATCTAGCGGAACCCTCCGGGCAGATACGCAGTATTTT,CASSQVSSGTLRADTQYF
-,-,TRBJ2-3,TRBV2,TGTGCCAGCACCCCATACGGGCCCGCAAGCACAGATACGCAGTATTTT,CASTPYGPASTDTQYF
TRBD2,-,TRBJ2-7,TRBV7-2,TGTGCCAGCAGCTTAGCCCGGGGGGCCTACGAGCAGTACTTC,CASSLARGAYEQYF
-,many,TRBJ2-7,TRBV10-2,TGCGCCAGCAGTGACAGCAAGAACTACGAGCAGTACTTC,CASSDSKNYEQYF
TRBD1,-,TRBJ2-1,TRBV2,TGTGCCAGTACGGGGACAGGGGTAGGTAATGAGCAGTTCTTC,CASTGTGVGNEQFF
-,-,TRBJ2-3,TRBV7-6,TGTGCCAGCAGCTCCACCCCAGGGGCCCCAAGCACAGATACGCAGTATTTT,CASSSTPGAPSTDTQYF
-,-,TRBJ2-1,TRBV19,TGTGCCAGTAGTATAGTGGGGGACAACGAGCAGTTCTTC,CASSIVGDNEQFF
-,many,TRBJ1-2,TRBV11-2,TGTGCCAGCAGCACCTTAACCGGGGGAATCAATGGCTACACCTTC,CASSTLTGGINGYTF
-,once,TRBJ1-1,TRBV12-3/TRBV12-4,TGTGCCAGCTATCGAGTGAACACTGAAGCTTTCTTT,CASYRVNTEAFF
-,-,TRBJ2-1,TRBV6-2/TRBV6-3,TGTGCCAGCAGCCGCCCCGGGGAGCAGTTCTTC,CASSRPGEQFF
TRBD1,-,TRBJ2-7,TRBV5-4,TGTGCCAGCAGCTTGGCGGGGACAGGGATATACGAGCAGTACTTC,CASSLAGTGIYEQYF
-,-,TRBJ2-7,TRBV11-3,TGTGCCAGCAGCTTAGGGCCGGCGGAGGGCGAGCAGTACTTC,CASSLGPAEGEQYF
-,-,TRBJ2-1,TRBV5-1,TGCGCCAGCAGCATAGGAACCGACAATGAGCAGTTCTTC,CASSIGTDNEQFF
-,-,TRBJ2-5,TRBV5-1,TGCGCCAGCAGCACCGAGGGTCGTCAAGAGACCCAGTACTTC,CASSTEGRQETQYF
-,-,TRBJ2-2,TRBV5-1,TGCGCCAGCAGCCTCGACCATCTAGGAGGATCGTACACCGGGGAGCTGTTTTTT,CASSLDHLGGSYTGELFF
-,-,TRBJ1-6,TRBV3-1/TRBV3-2,TGTGCCAGCACCCGGGGGTTCTCCTATAATTCACCCCTCCACTTT,CASTRGFSYNSPLHF